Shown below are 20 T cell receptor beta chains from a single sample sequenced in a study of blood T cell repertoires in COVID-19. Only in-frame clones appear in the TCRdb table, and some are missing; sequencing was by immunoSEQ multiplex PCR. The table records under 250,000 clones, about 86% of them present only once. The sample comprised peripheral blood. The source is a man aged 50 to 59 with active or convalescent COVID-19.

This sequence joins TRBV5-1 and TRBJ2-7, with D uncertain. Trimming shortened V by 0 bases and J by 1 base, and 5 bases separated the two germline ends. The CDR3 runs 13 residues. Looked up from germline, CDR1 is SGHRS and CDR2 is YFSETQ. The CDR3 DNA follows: TGCGCCAGCAGCTTGGCTCGGTCCTACGAGCAGTACTTC. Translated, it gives CASSLARSYEQYF.

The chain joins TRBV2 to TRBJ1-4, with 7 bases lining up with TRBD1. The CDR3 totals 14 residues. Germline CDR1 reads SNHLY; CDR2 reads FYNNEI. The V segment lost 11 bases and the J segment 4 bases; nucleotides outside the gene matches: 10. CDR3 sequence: CASKGTAVNEKLFF. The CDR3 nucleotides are TGTGCCTCAAAAGGGACAGCCGTTAATGAAAAACTGTTTTTT.

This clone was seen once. The CDR3 sequence: CASSLWGLAGPSEQYF. The CDR3 nucleotides are TGTGCCAGCAGCTTATGGGGGCTAGCGGGGCCCTCCGAGCAGTACTTC. V and J are TRBV7-9 and TRBJ2-7; TRBD2 matches at 9 bases. Germline V gene lookup returns CDR1 SEHNR and CDR2 FQNEAQ (reference sequence). Unmatched junction bases numbered 11, after V lost 2 bases and J lost 6 bases. The CDR3 is made up of 16 amino acids.

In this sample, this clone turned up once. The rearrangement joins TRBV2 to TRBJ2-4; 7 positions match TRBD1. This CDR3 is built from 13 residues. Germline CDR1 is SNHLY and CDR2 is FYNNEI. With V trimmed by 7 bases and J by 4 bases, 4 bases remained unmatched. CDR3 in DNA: TGTGCCAGCATTGGACAGGCGAAAAACATTCAGTACTTC. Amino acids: CASIGQAKNIQYF. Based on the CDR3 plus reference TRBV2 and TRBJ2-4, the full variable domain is EPEVTQTPSHQVTQMGQEVILRCVPISNHLYFYWYRQILGQKVEFLVSFYNNEISEKSEIFDDQFSVERPDGSNFTLKIRSTKLEDSAMYFCASIGQAKNIQYFGAGTRLSVL.

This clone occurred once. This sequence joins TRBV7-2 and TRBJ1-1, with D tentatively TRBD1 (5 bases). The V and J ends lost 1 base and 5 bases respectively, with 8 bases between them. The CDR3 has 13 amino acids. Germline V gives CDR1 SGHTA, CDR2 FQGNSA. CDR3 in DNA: TGTGCCAGCAGCTTAGTTCGGGGGACTGAAGCTTTCTTT. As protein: CASSLVRGTEAFF.

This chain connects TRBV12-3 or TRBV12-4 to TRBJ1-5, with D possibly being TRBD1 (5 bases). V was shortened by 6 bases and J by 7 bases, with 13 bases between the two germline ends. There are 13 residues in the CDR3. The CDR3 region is CASSRGWGQPQHF. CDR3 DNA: TGTGCCAGCAGCCGAGGATGGGGCCAGCCCCAGCATTTT.

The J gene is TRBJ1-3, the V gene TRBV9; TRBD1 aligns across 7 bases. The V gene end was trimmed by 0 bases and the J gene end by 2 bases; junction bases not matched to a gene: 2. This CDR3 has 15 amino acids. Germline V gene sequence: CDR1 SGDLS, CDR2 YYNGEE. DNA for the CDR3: TGTGCCAGCAGCGTAGGGACAGGTGCTGGAAACACCATATATTTT. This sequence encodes CASSVGTGAGNTIYF. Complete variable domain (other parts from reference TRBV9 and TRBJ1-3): DSGVTQTPKHLITATGQRVTLRCSPRSGDLSVYWYQQSLDQGLQFLIQYYNGEERAKGNILERFSAQQFPDLHSELNLSSLELGDSALYFCASSVGTGAGNTIYFGEGSWLTVV.

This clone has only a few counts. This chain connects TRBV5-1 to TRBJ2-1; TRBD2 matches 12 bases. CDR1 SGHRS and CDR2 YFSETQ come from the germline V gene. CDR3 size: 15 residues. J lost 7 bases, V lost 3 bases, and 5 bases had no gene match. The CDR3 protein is CASSWTSGVGNEQFF. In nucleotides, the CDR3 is TGCGCCAGCAGCTGGACTAGCGGGGTCGGGAATGAGCAGTTCTTC.

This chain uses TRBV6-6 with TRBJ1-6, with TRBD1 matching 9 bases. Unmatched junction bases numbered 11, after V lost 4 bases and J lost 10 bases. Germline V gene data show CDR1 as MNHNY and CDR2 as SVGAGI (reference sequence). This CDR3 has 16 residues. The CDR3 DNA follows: TGTGCCAGCAGTTCTATACCTGGACAGGGGCGATCACCCCTCCACTTT. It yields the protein CASSSIPGQGRSPLHF.

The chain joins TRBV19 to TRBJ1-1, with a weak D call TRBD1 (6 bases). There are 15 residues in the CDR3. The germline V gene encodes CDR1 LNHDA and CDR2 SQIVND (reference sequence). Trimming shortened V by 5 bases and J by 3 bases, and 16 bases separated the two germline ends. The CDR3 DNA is TGTGCCAGTAGTCGCGGCTCGGACAGCTACACTGAAGCTTTCTTT. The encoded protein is CASSRGSDSYTEAFF.

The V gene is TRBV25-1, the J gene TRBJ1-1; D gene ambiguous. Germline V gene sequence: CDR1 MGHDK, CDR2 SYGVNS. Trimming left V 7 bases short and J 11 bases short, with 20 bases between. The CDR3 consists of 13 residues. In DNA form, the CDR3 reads TGTGCCAGCACCGGATCGTTCGAGACCAGGGCTTTCTTT. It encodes CASTGSFETRAFF.

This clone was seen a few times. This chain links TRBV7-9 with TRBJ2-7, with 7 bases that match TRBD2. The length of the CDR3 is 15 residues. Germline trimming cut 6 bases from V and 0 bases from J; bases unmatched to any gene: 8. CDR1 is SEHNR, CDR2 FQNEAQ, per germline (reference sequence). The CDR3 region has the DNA TGTGCCAGCAGTCCTAGCGGATTAAGCTCCTACGAGCAGTACTTC. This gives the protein CASSPSGLSSYEQYF.

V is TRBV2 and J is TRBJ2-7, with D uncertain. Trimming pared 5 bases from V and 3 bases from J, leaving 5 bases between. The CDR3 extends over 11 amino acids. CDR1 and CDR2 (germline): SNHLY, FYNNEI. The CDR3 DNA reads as TGTGCCAGCAGTCAACACTACGAGCAGTACTTC. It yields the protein CASSQHYEQYF.

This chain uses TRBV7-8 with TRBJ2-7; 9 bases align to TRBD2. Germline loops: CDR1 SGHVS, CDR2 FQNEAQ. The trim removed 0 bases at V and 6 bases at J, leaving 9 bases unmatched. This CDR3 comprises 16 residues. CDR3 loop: CASSLAGGGAPSEQYF. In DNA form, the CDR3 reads TGTGCCAGCAGCTTAGCGGGCGGGGGGGCCCCCAGCGAGCAGTACTTC. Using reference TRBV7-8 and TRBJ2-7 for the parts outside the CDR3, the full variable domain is GAGVSQSPRYKVAKRGQDVALRCDPISGHVSLFWYQQALGQGPEFLTYFQNEAQLDKSGLPSDRFFAERPEGSVSTLKIQRTQQEDSAVYLCASSLAGGGAPSEQYFGPGTRLTVT.

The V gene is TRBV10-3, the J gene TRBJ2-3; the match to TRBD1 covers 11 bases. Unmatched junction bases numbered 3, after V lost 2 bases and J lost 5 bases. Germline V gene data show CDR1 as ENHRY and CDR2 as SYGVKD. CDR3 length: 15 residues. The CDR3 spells CAISEGQGAGDTQYF. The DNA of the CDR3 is TGTGCCATCAGTGAGGGACAGGGGGCTGGAGATACGCAGTATTTT.

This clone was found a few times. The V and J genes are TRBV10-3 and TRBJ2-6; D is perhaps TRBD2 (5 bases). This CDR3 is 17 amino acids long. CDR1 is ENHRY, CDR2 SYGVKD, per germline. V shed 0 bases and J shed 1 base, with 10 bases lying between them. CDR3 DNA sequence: TGTGCCATCAGTGAGTCTGAGGGAGATTCTGGGGCCAACGTCCTGACTTTC. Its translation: CAISESEGDSGANVLTF.

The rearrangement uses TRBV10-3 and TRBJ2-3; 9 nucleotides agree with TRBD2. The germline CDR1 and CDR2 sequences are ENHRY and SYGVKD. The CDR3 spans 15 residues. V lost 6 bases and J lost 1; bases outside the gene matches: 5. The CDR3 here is CAIRMRGGGTDTQYF. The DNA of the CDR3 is TGTGCCATCAGGATGCGGGGGGGCGGCACAGATACGCAGTATTTT.

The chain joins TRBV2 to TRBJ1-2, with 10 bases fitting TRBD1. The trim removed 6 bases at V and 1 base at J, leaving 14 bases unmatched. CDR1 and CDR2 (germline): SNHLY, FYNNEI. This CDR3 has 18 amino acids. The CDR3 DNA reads TGTGCCAGCAGACTTAGTGACAGGGGGCCTTTATTTAACTATGGCTACACCTTC. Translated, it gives CASRLSDRGPLFNYGYTF.

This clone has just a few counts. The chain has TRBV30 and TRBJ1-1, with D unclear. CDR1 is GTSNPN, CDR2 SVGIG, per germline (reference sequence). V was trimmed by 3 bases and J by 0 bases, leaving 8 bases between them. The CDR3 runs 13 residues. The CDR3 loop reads CAWRFDMNTEAFF. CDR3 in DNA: TGTGCCTGGAGGTTCGACATGAACACTGAAGCTTTCTTT.

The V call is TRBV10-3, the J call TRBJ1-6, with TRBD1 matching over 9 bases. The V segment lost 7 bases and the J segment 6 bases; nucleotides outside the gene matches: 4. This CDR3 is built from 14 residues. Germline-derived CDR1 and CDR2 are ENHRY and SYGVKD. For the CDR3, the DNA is TGTGCCATCACACCGGGACAGGGTAATTCACCCCTCCACTTT. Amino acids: CAITPGQGNSPLHF.